Listed below are T cell receptor beta chains from one sample, sequenced in a study of blood T cell repertoires in COVID-19. This table comes from immunoSEQ multiplex PCR, and its TCRdb copy is limited to in-frame clones, with some not included. Of about 33,000 clones in the sample, around 88% were seen once. The source material was peripheral blood. All receptors derive from a human donor in a cohort sampled during active COVID-19. The CDR3 runs from the conserved cysteine through the conserved F or W. The order of the fields is clone size, V gene, J gene, D gene, CDR3 protein, CDR3 DNA. The D gene is left open where the match is weak. Only some rows state a clone size, as once, few, many or a class for expanded clones.

size: -; V: TRBV28; J: TRBJ2-5; D: TRBD1; CDR3: CASSPGTGYQETQYF; DNA: TGTGCCAGCAGCCCCGGGACAGGGTACCAAGAGACCCAGTACTTC
size: -; V: TRBV9; J: TRBJ1-2; D: TRBD1; CDR3: CASSTRTGGDYGYTF; DNA: TGTGCCAGCAGCACCCGGACAGGGGGTGACTATGGCTACACCTTC
size: -; V: TRBV7-9; J: TRBJ2-1; D: TRBD2; CDR3: CASSSGTNTAEQFF; DNA: TGTGCCAGCAGCTCCGGGACTAACACAGCTGAGCAGTTCTTC
size: -; V: TRBV9; J: TRBJ2-3; D: -; CDR3: CASSERASTDTQYF; DNA: TGTGCCAGCAGCGAGAGGGCGAGCACAGATACGCAGTATTTT
size: -; V: TRBV7-9; J: TRBJ2-3; D: -; CDR3: CASSLSFSADTQYF; DNA: TGTGCCAGCAGCTTATCCTTTTCGGCAGATACGCAGTATTTT
size: -; V: TRBV14; J: TRBJ1-6; D: -; CDR3: CASSSELPNSPLHF; DNA: TGTGCCAGCAGTTCCGAGCTACCTAATTCACCCCTCCACTTT
size: once; V: TRBV19; J: TRBJ1-2; D: -; CDR3: CASKTGGGRERLDYGYTF; DNA: TGTGCCAGTAAGACTGGCGGGGGTCGGGAGCGCCTAGACTATGGCTACACCTTC
size: -; V: TRBV11-2; J: TRBJ2-1; D: -; CDR3: CASNTQTRGSLNEQFF; DNA: TGTGCCAGCAACACCCAAACGCGGGGATCCCTTAATGAGCAGTTCTTC
size: -; V: TRBV6-6; J: TRBJ2-7; D: -; CDR3: CASRRAEPESEQYF; DNA: TGTGCCAGCCGGCGGGCGGAGCCCGAGAGTGAGCAGTACTTC
size: -; V: TRBV7-9; J: TRBJ2-3; D: TRBD1; CDR3: CASSRQGLGDTQYF; DNA: TGTGCCAGCAGCCGACAGGGATTAGGAGATACGCAGTATTTT
size: -; V: TRBV4-1; J: TRBJ2-5; D: TRBD1; CDR3: CASSLGQGGEETQYF; DNA: TGCGCCAGCAGCCTCGGACAGGGAGGAGAAGAGACCCAGTACTTC
size: large; V: TRBV13; J: TRBJ2-1; D: TRBD2; CDR3: CASSFAGAYNEQFF; DNA: TGTGCCAGCAGCTTTGCGGGGGCCTACAATGAGCAGTTCTTC
size: -; V: TRBV20-1; J: TRBJ1-6; D: -; CDR3: CSASSQNNSPLHF; DNA: TGCAGTGCTAGTTCCCAAAATAATTCACCCCTCCACTTT
size: -; V: TRBV7-6; J: TRBJ2-2; D: TRBD2; CDR3: CASSLSASGNTGELFF; DNA: TGTGCCAGCAGCTTGAGCGCTAGCGGTAACACCGGGGAGCTGTTTTTT
size: -; V: TRBV9; J: TRBJ2-3; D: -; CDR3: CASSVAPQGMDTQYF; DNA: TGTGCCAGCAGCGTAGCCCCGCAGGGTATGGATACGCAGTATTTT
size: few; V: TRBV15; J: TRBJ2-3; D: -; CDR3: CATSRDGGTGSRRTQYF; DNA: TGTGCCACCAGCAGAGATGGGGGCACAGGTTCCCGCCGCACGCAGTATTTT
size: -; V: TRBV19; J: TRBJ1-5; D: -; CDR3: CASSIAAGNQPQHF; DNA: TGTGCCAGTAGTATCGCGGCAGGCAATCAGCCCCAGCATTTT
size: -; V: TRBV6-1; J: TRBJ2-7; D: -; CDR3: CASSEAGQGYEQHF; DNA: TGTGCCAGCAGTGAAGCGGGGCAGGGGTACGAGCAGCACTTC
size: -; V: TRBV7-8; J: TRBJ2-3; D: -; CDR3: CASRVKWEDTQYF; DNA: TGTGCCAGCAGGGTGAAGTGGGAGGATACGCAGTATTTT
size: -; V: TRBV6-5; J: TRBJ1-4; D: TRBD1; CDR3: CASSYGQGREKLFF; DNA: TGTGCCAGCAGTTACGGACAGGGGAGGGAAAAACTGTTTTTT
size: -; V: TRBV3-1/TRBV3-2; J: TRBJ2-3; D: -; CDR3: CASGIADTQYF; DNA: TGTGCCAGCGGAATAGCCGATACGCAGTATTTT
size: -; V: TRBV6-5; J: TRBJ2-1; D: TRBD2; CDR3: CASRGLAGTEQFF; DNA: TGTGCCAGCAGAGGACTAGCGGGAACTGAGCAGTTCTTC
size: -; V: TRBV6-2/TRBV6-3; J: TRBJ1-5; D: TRBD1; CDR3: CASSIQGGGNQPQHF; DNA: TGTGCCAGCAGTATACAGGGGGGAGGCAATCAGCCCCAGCATTTT
size: -; V: TRBV6-6; J: TRBJ1-2; D: -; CDR3: CASSYTAETGSYTF; DNA: TGTGCCAGCAGTTACACCGCCGAGACAGGAAGCTACACCTTC
size: -; V: TRBV19; J: TRBJ1-6; D: -; CDR3: CASDTGYSYNSPLHF; DNA: TGTGCCAGCGACACAGGTTACTCCTATAATTCACCCCTCCACTTT
size: -; V: TRBV6-2/TRBV6-3; J: TRBJ2-7; D: TRBD1; CDR3: CASSTPGRGQGYEQYF; DNA: TGTGCCAGCAGTACCCCCGGCAGGGGGCAAGGCTACGAGCAGTACTTC
size: -; V: TRBV9; J: TRBJ2-2; D: -; CDR3: CASSNRGTGELFF; DNA: TGTGCCAGCAGCAACCGGGGCACCGGGGAGCTGTTTTTT
size: -; V: TRBV7-2; J: TRBJ2-1; D: TRBD2; CDR3: CASSSGGPMDEQFF; DNA: TGTGCCAGCAGCTCGGGAGGGCCTATGGATGAGCAGTTCTTC
size: -; V: TRBV2; J: TRBJ1-1; D: -; CDR3: CASSDVQVIEAFF; DNA: TGTGCCAGCAGTGACGTACAGGTTATTGAAGCTTTCTTT
size: -; V: TRBV27; J: TRBJ1-2; D: -; CDR3: CASSSGATNYGYTF; DNA: TGTGCCAGCAGTTCTGGGGCGACTAACTATGGCTACACCTTC